This T cell receptor beta chain was obtained from a study of Graves' ophthalmopathy and Graves' hyperthyroidism. Findings and limits, study-wide: The model achieved about 70% sensitivity and roughly 72% specificity for ophthalmopathy progression. Detection in blood was also observed for most expanded thyroid clonotypes above 0.001 frequency.

The CDR3 contains 14 residues. Trimming removed 6 bases from V and 3 bases from J, with 12 bases in between. The sequenced template was RNA, covering the TCR beta CDR3 region. Scientists carried out first-round RT-PCR using HTBI primers and then a second-round multiplex PCR. TCRdb passed the multiplex PCR reads through MiXCR, listing each CDR3 protein once. The repertoire holds approximately 410,000 distinct CDR3 sequences, 15% seen once, with about 7.3% in the top ten. Note on this clonotype: As yet, its antigen is unknown.

This sequence joins TRBV12-3 or TRBV12-4 and TRBJ1-5; weak D call: TRBD1 (5 bases). The TCR originated in a woman in her late teens or twenties with stable Graves' hyperthyroidism. The specimen was peripheral blood. CDR3 sequence (DNA): TGTGCCAGCAGGCCAGGGTATGCCAATCAGCCCCAGCATTTT. Amino acids: CASRPGYANQPQHF.